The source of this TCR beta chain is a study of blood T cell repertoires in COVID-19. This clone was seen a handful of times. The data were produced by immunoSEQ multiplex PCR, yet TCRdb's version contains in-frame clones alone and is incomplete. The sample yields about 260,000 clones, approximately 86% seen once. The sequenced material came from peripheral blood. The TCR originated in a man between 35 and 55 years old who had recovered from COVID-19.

CDR3 coding DNA: TGTGCCAGCAGCTTAAAAGGGGACAAGGAAGCTTTCTTT. It translates to CASSLKGDKEAFF. The chain couples TRBV7-9 to TRBJ1-1; tentative D call: TRBD1 (6 bases). The V gene lost 2 bases and the J gene lost 8 bases, with 12 bases spanning the gap. Per the germline V gene, CDR1 is SEHNR and CDR2 is FQNEAQ (reference sequence). This CDR3 contains 13 residues. The whole variable domain, filled in from reference TRBV7-9 and TRBJ1-1, reads DTGVSQNPRHKITKRGQNVTFRCDPISEHNRLYWYRQTLGQGPEFLTYFQNEAQLEKSRLLSDRFSAERPKGSFSTLEIQRTEQGDSAMYLCASSLKGDKEAFFGQGTRLTVV.